This T cell receptor beta chain was recorded in a study of CD8+CD57+ T cells in acquired aplastic anemia. Profiles of TCR beta VDJ and CDR3 were generated from a genomic DNA template. TCRdb recomputed calls from the reads with MiXCR, one row per CDR3 protein. The sample shows some 290,000 distinct CDR3 sequences, 50% to 70% of them seen only once. V lost 7 bases and J lost 10, with 14 bases in between. Germline V gene data show CDR1 as WNHNN and CDR2 as SYGVQD (reference sequence). The CDR3 has 13 residues. The chain recombines TRBV10-1 with TRBJ1-6, with a possible D match to TRBD1 (5 bases). The sequence was obtained from a human donor with severe aplastic anemia or a healthy control (not recorded which). Sequences were obtained from sorted CD4+, CD8+, or CD8+CD57+ T cells (not recorded which) from PBMCs. CDR3 bases: TGCGCCAGCACAGTAGGGGAAGGATCACCCCTCCACTTT. Translating gives CASTVGEGSPLHF.